This TCR beta chain was captured by sequencing in a study of patients and donors after allogeneic stem cell transplantation (dated by TCRdb to the early 2020s). The library relied on RT-PCR. The sequencer was a NextSeq 550. The public reads were quality trimmed at Q25 with fastp and then assembled into clones with MiXCR by TCRdb, keeping productive beta chains. Every entry covers one CDR3 protein and lists the most common genes and DNA from its rows. For this sample the table gives approximately 61,000 distinct CDR3 sequences, of which less than 15% were detected only once. Clones ranked in the top ten supply less than 35% of the sample. The junction shows trimming of 0 bases on V and 6 bases on J, plus 21 bases between the germline ends. Looking up the germline V gene (reference sequence) yields CDR1 LNHNV and CDR2 YYDKDF. The CDR3, cysteine through phenylalanine, is 18 amino acids long. The kept DNA is CDR3 alone, 54 bases in frame from the first base.

A few counts support this clonotype. The target of this receptor is not known. Base qualities are not at hand, and no much larger clone is one base apart. The receptor chain draws on TRBV15 and TRBJ2-1; perhaps TRBD2 is the D gene, with 6 bases matching. Sequencing used blood, either unsorted or a sorted T cell fraction (not recorded which). This receptor was identified in a human donor who was either an allogeneic HSCT recipient or a stem cell or donor lymphocyte infusion donor (not recorded which). It is not recorded whose cells these are; they may come from a transplant donor. The CDR3 amino acid sequence is: CATSRDPDRLGGANEQFF. The DNA reads as follows: TGTGCCACCAGCAGAGATCCCGACAGACTAGGAGGGGCCAATGAGCAGTTCTTC.